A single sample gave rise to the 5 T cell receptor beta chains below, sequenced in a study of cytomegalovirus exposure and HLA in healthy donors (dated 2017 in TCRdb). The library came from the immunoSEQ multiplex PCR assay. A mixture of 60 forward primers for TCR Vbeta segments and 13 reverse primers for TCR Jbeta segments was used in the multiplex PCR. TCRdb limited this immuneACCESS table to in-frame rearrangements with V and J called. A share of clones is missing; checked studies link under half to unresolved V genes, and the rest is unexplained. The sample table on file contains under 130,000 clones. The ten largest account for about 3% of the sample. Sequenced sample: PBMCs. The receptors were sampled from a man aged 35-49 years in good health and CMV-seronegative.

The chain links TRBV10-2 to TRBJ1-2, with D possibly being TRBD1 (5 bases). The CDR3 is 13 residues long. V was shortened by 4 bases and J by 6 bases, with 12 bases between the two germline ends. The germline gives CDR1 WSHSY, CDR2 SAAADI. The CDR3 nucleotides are TGCGCCAGCAGTGCGGGACTGCTGAATGGCTACACCTTC. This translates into CASSAGLLNGYTF.

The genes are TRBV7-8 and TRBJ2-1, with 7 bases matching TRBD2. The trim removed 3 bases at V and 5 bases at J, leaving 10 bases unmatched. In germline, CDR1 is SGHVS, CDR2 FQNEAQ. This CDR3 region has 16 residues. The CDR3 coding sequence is TGTGCCAGCAGCTTGATAATAGCGGGCCAAAACAATGAGCAGTTCTTC. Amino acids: CASSLIIAGQNNEQFF.

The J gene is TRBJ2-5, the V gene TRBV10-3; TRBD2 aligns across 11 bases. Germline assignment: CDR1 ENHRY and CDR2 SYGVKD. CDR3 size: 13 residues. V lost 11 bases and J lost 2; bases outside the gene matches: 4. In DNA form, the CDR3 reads TGTGCCCCGGGACTAGCGGATCAAGAGACCCAGTACTTC. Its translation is CAPGLADQETQYF.

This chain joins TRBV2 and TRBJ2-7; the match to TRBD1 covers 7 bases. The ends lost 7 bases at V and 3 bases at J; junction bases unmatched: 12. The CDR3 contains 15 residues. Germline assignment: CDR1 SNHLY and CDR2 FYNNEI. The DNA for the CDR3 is TGTGCCAGCAAGTTCAACCCCGGGACAGACTACGAGCAGTACTTC. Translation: CASKFNPGTDYEQYF.

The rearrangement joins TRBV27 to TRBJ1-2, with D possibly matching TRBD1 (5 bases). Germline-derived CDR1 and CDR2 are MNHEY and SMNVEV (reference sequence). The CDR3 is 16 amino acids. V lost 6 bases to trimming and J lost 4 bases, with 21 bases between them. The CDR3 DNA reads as TGTGCCAGCAGGAATACCCCCGGGACTTTGCCCTATGGCTACACCTTC. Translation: CASRNTPGTLPYGYTF.